This entry features one T cell receptor beta chain sequence. Its target antigen remains unknown. No per-base quality is available; no much larger clone lies one base away. In light of the paper, this sample's time point label describes: about 28 days (+/-7) after the second vaccine dose. AZD1222 recipients given second doses at about 4 weeks or at about 12 weeks were pooled, since spike-specific TCR depth and breadth were not found to differ between the two schedules. Samples from vaccinated people were obtained from the UK trials COV001 and COV002, which included a single-blind randomized controlled phase 2/3 trial of AZD1222 (ChAdOx1 nCoV-19) in healthy adults. For TCRbeta chain sequencing, PBMC samples from trial participants were taken at day 0 and at day 28 after the second dose. The CDR3 regions of human TCRbeta chains were analyzed by immunosequencing. As for the authors' bioinformatics: TCRs in the repertoires were matched against a reference library of SARS-CoV-2-specific TCRs that had been generated with the MIRA antigen-specificity platform. Breadth was defined as the fraction of unique TCRs that were SARS-CoV-2-associated. Depth was defined as the fraction of total T cells that were SARS-CoV-2-associated. Using the MIRA data, each spike-specific TCR was mapped to the spike region that the TCR reacts to and placed in a CD4 or CD8 class. Log10-transformed breadth and depth values were compared by one-way ANOVA with Sidak's multiple comparisons tests. TCRdb's version of the immuneACCESS table is confined to in-frame rearrangements and falls short of the full clone set. An unresolved V gene accounts for under half of the shortfall where checked; the remainder is of unknown origin. V, J and clone size were drawn from that table, and D and trimming were deduced from the DNA. This sample has around 150,000 clones in its table, and approximately 90% of those were observed once. Of the sample, 1.9% falls within the top ten clones.

The CDR3 numbers 16 residues from cysteine through phenylalanine. Only the CDR3 portion is preserved as DNA: 48 bases, with reading frame beginning at the first base. At the junction V is shortened by 4 bases and J by 4 bases; bases outside the gene matches: 12. CDR1 and CDR2, per the germline V gene, are SGHVS and FQNEAQ. The entry originates in a study of T cell responses to AZD1222 COVID-19 vaccine (dated by TCRdb to 2020 to 2022). Background on the whole study: A total of over 230 trial participants underwent TCR sequencing, of whom 200 to 220 received two doses of AZD1222 and about 25 received two doses of the MenACWY control vaccine. Enrollment into the trials was organized by age into subgroups of 18-55, 56-69 and 70-plus years, and those subgroups contained roughly 160, 29 and 62 TCR-sequenced participants, respectively. Overall results and qualifications from the work: Conclusions about previously exposed vaccinees were limited because only six AZD1222 recipients were SARS-CoV-2 seropositive at baseline. After two AZD1222 doses, both the breadth and the depth of spike-specific TCRs were significantly higher than at day 0 and than in MenACWY recipients. Participants were mostly white British, with more females than males. The authors suggested clonal diversity may have been underestimated. Because no samples from the day 14 peak response were available, repertoires could be characterized only after the peak T cell response. The whole spike protein was spanned by vaccine-associated CD4 TCRs, and dominant responses were seen in regions 160-218 and 743-854. In the small 56-69-year group, the increase in depth fell short of significance, most likely because of low power. Nearly half of unique spike-specific TCRs reportedly recognized epitopes outside regions mutated in the B.1.351 and B.1.1.7 variants.

The receptor chain draws on TRBV7-8 and TRBJ1-1, and 7 junctional nucleotides match TRBD1. The sequence came from an adult who received the AZD1222 COVID-19 vaccine. The sequences come from peripheral blood, collected 28 days after the second AZD1222 dose. The CDR3: CASSSSRQGWSTEAFF. The sequence in DNA is TGTGCCAGCAGCTCCTCAAGACAGGGCTGGAGCACTGAAGCTTTCTTT.